This record covers a single T cell receptor (beta chain). This sample was included in a study of blood T cell repertoires in COVID-19. About the study: The samples span acute and convalescent COVID-19 from the United States, Italy and Spain. In each case, the material was cDNA or gDNA derived from T cells, B-cell-depleted T cells, or PBMCs.

Followed longitudinally, the Seattle patients had been enrolled during active infection. Original analysis: Scientists estimated how many nucleated cells there were by amplifying reference gene primers. The method was immunoSEQ multiplex PCR; TCRdb's version includes in-frame clones alone and lacks a portion of them. The V and J calls and clone size come from that table; D and trimming were worked out from the DNA. Of 35,000 to 40,000 clones in the sample, less than 80% were seen once. The CDR3 spans 14 residues. Germline CDR1 reads SGHNT; CDR2 reads YYREEE (reference sequence). The junction had 3 bases not matched to a gene; V was cut back by 3 bases and J by 0 bases.

The rearrangement joins TRBV5-4 to TRBJ2-7, with TRBD1 matching over 7 bases. Sequencing was carried out using peripheral blood. The receptor was derived from a man between 65 and 79 years old with COVID-19, enrolled during active disease. CDR3 coding DNA: TGTGCCAGCAGCTCGACAGGGCGCTCCTACGAGCAGTACTTC. As protein: CASSSTGRSYEQYF.